This T cell receptor beta chain was sequenced for a study of vaccination and CD4 T cells after COVID-19. Treatment here: approximately nine-day PBMC culture with coronavirus spike peptide pools or control peptides (ViraFEST assay). The study sequenced cultured CD4+ T cell DNA using the Oncomine TCR Beta short-read assay. TCRdb reprocessed the PCR reads with MiXCR, giving one entry per CDR3 protein. The data contain approximately 20,000 distinct CDR3 sequences, 62% of them singletons. Details on this clonotype: Its antigen is still unknown.

Germline V gene lookup returns CDR1 MNHEY and CDR2 SVGEGT. The V and J ends lost 7 bases and 5 bases respectively, with 11 bases between them. CDR3 length equals 12 residues. The sequence was collected from a human donor who received a COVID-19 vaccine. Sequencing used CD4+ T cells from blood, cultured in vitro, obtained before SARS-CoV-2 vaccination. V is TRBV6-2 or TRBV6-3 and J is TRBJ1-2; no definite D call. The CDR3 sequence is CASIDLGYGYTF. The DNA of the CDR3 is TGTGCCAGCATCGACCTGGGGTATGGCTACACCTTC.